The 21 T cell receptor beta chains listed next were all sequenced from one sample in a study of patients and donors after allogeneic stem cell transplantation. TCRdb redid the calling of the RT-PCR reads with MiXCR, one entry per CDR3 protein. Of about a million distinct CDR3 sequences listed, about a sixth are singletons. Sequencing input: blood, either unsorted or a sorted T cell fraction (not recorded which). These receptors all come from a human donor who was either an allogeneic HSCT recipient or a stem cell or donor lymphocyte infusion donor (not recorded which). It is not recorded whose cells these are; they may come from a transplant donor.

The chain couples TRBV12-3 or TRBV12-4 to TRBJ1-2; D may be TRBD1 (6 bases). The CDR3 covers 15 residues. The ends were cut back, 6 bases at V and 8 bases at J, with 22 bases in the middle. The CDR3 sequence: CASSKFRQAGEGYTF. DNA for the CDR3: TGTGCCAGCAGCAAATTCCGACAGGCTGGAGAGGGCTACACCTTC.

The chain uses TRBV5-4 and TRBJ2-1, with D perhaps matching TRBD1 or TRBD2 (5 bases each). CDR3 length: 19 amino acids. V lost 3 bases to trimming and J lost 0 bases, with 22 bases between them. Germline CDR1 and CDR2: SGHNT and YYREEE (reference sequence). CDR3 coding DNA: TGTGCCAGCAGCTGGGGCCCATCTTGGGGGAGAAGCTCCTACAATGAGCAGTTCTTC. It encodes CASSWGPSWGRSSYNEQFF.

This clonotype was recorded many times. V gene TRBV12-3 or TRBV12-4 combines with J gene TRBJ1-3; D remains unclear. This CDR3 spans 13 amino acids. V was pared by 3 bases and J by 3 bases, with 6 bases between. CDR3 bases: TGTGCCAGCAGTTTTCGCAGTGGAAACACCATATATTTT. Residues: CASSFRSGNTIYF.

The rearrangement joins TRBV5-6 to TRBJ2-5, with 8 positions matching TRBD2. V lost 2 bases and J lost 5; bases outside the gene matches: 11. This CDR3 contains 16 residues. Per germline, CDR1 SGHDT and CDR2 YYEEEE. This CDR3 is CASSFVLRGGRETQYF. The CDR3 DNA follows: TGTGCCAGCAGCTTTGTTCTTCGGGGGGGCCGTGAGACCCAGTACTTC.

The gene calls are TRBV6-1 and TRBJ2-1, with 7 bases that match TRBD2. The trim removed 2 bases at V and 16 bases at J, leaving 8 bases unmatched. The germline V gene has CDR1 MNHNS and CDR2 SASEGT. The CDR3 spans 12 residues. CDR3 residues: CASSERGGGGFF. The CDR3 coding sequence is TGTGCCAGCAGTGAAAGAGGCGGGGGTGGCTTCTTC.

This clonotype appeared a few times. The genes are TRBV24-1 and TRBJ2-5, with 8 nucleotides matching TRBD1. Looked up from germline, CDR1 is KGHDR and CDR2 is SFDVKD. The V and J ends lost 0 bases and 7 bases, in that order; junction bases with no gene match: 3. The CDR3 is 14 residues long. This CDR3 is CATSDLSQGVTQYF. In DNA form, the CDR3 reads TGTGCCACCAGTGATTTGTCACAGGGGGTGACCCAGTACTTC.

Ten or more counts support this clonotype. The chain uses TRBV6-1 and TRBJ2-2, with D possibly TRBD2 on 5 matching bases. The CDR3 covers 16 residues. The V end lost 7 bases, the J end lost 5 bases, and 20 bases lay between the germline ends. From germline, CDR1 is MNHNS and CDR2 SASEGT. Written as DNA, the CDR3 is TGTGCCAGCACCCCCCCGGGGAAGGGTGAGACCGGGGAGCTGTTTTTT. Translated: CASTPPGKGETGELFF.

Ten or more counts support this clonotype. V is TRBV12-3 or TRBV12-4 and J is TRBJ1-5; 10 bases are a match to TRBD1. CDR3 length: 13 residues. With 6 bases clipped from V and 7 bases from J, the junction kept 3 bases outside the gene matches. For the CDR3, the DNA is TGTGCCAGCAGAGGGACAGGGGAACAGCCCCAGCATTTT. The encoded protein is CASRGTGEQPQHF.

Written as DNA, the CDR3 is TGTGCCAGCAGCCAAGATTTCGGGGGGGGTGGCTACACCTTC. The encoded protein is CASSQDFGGGGYTF. The chain recombines TRBV3-1 with TRBJ1-2, with D perhaps matching TRBD1 (5 bases). The CDR3 extends over 14 amino acids. Germline lookup yields CDR1 LGHDT and CDR2 YNNKEL (reference sequence). The V end was cut by 0 bases, the J end by 7 bases, with 12 bases between.

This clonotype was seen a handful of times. The chain's CDR3 is CASSLATVEGDEQYF. CDR3 in DNA: TGTGCCAGCAGCTTGGCCACAGTTGAAGGGGACGAGCAGTACTTC. The chain has TRBV5-8 and TRBJ2-7; D is perhaps TRBD1 (5 bases). The CDR3 extends over 15 amino acids. Trimming removed 0 bases from V and 5 bases from J, with 15 bases in between. CDR1 SGHTS and CDR2 YDEGEE come from the germline V gene.

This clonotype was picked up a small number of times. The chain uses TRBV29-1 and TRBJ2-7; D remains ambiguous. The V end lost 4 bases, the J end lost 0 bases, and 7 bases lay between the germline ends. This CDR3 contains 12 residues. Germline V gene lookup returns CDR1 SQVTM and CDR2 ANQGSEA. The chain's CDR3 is CSVVGYSYEQYF. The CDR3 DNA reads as TGCAGCGTTGTCGGGTACTCCTACGAGCAGTACTTC.

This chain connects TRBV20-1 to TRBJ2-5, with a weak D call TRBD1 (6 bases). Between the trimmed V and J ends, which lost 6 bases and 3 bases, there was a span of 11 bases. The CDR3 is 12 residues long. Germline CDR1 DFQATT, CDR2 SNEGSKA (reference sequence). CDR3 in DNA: TGCAGTGCGGGGGCCGGGGAAGAGACCCAGTACTTC. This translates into CSAGAGEETQYF.

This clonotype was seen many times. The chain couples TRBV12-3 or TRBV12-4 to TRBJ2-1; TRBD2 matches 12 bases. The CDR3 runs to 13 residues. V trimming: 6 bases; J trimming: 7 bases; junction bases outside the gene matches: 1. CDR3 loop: CASRLAGGNEQFF. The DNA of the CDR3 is TGTGCCAGCAGGCTAGCGGGGGGGAATGAGCAGTTCTTC.

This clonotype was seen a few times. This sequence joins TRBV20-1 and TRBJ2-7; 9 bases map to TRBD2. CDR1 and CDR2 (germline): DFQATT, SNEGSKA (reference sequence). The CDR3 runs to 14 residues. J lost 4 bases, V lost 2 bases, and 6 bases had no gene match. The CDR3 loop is CSARLAGKRYEQYF. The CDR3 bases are TGCAGTGCTAGACTAGCGGGGAAGCGGTACGAGCAGTACTTC.

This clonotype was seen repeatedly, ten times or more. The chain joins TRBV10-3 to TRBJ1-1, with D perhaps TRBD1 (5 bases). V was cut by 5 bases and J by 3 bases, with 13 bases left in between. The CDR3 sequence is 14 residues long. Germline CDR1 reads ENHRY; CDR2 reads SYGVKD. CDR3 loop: CAISRGIFDTEAFF. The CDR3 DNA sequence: TGTGCCATCAGTCGGGGGATCTTTGACACTGAAGCTTTCTTT.

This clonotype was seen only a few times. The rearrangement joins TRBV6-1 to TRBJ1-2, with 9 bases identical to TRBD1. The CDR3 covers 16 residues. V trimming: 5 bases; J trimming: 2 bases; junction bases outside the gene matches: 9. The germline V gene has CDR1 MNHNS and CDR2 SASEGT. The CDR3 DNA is TGTGCCAGCAGTCCCGCCCCACAGGGGGCGAACTATGGCTACACCTTC. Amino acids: CASSPAPQGANYGYTF.

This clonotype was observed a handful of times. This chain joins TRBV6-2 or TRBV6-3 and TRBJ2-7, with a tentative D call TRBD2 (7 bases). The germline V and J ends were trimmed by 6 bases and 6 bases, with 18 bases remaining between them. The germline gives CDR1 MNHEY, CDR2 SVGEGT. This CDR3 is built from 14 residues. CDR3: CASRAGQSTSEQYF. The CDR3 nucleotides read TGTGCCAGCAGAGCGGGACAAAGCACCTCCGAGCAGTACTTC.

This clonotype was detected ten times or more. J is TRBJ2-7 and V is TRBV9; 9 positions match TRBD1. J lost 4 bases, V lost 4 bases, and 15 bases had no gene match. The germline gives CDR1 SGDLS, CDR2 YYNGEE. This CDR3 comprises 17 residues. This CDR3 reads CASSQGTGYSLLYEQYF. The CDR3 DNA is TGTGCCAGCAGCCAAGGGACAGGGTATTCTCTCCTGTACGAGCAGTACTTC.

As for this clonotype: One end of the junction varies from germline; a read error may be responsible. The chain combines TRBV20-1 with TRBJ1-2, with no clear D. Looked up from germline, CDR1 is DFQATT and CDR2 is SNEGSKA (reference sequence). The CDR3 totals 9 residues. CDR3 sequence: CSLGQTPFF. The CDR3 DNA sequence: TGCAGTTTAGGGCAAACACCCTTCTTC.

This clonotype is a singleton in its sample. CDR3 in amino acids: CASRGLAGHTGELFF. The CDR3, as DNA: TGTGCCAGCAGGGGACTAGCGGGACATACCGGGGAGCTGTTTTTT. The chain recombines TRBV11-3 with TRBJ2-2; 13 nucleotides line up with TRBD2. Germline V gives CDR1 SGHNT, CDR2 YENEEA. This CDR3 region has 15 residues. V trimming: 6 bases; J trimming: 5 bases; junction bases outside the gene matches: 3.

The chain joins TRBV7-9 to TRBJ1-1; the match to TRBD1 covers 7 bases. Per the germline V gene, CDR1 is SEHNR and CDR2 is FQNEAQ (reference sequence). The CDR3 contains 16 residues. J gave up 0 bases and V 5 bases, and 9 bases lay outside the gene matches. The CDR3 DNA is TGTGCCAGCAGCCCTTTGGGAGGGGGCCTGAACACTGAAGCTTTCTTT. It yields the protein CASSPLGGGLNTEAFF.